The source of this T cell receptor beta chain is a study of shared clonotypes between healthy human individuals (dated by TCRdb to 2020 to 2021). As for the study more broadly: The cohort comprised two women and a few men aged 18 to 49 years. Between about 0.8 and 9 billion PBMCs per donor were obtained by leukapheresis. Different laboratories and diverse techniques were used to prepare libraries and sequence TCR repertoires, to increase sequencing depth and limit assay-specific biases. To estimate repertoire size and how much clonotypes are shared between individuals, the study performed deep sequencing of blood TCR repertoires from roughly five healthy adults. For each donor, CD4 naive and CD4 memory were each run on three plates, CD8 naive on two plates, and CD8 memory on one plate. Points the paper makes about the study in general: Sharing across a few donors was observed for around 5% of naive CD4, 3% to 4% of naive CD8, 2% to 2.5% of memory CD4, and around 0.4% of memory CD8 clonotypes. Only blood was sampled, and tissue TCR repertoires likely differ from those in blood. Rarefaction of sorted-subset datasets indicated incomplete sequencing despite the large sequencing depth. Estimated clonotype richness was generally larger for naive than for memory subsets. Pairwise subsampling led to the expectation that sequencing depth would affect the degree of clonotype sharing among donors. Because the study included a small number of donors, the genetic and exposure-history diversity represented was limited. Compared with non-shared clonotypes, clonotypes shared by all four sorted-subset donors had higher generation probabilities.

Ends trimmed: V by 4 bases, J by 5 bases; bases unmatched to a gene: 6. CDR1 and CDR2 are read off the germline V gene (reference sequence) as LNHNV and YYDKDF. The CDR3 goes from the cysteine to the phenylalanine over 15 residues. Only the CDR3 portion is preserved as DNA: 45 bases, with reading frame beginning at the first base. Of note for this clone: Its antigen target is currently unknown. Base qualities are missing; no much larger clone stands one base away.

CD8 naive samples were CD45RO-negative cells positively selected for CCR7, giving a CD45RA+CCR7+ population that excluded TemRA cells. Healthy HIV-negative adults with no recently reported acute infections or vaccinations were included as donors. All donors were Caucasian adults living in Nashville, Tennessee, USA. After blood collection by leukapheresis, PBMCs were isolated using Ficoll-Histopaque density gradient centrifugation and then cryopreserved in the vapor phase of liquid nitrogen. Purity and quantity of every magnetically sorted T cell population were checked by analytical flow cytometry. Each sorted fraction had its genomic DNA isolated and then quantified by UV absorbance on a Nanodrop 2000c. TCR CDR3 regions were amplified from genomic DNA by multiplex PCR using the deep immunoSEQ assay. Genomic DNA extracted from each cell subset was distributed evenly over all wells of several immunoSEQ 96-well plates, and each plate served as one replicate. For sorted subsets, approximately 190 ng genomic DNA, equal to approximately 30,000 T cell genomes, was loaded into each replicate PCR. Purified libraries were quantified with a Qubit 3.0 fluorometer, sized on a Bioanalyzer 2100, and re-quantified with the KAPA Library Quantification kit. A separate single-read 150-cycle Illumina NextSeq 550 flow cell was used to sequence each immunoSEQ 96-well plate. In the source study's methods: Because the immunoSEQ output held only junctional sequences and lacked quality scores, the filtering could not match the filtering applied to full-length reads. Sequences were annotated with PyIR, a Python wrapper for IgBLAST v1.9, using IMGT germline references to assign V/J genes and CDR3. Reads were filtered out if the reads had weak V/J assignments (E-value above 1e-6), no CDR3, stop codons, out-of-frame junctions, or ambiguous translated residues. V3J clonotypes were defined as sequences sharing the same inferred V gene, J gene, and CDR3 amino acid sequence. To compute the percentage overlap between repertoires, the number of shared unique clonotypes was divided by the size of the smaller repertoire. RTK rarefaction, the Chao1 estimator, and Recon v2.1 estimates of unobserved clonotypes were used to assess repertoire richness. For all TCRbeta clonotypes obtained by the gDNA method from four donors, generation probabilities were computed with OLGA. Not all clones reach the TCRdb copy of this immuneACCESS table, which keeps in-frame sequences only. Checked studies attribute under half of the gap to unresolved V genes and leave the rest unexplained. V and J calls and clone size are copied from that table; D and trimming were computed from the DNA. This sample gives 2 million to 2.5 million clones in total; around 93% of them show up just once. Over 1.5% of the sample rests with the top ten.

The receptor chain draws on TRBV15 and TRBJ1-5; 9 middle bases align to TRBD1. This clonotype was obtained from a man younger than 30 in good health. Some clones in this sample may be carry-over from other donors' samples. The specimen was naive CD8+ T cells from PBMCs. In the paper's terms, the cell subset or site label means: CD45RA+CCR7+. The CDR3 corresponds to CATSNRDREDQPQHF. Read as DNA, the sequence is TGTGCCACCAGCAATAGGGACAGGGAGGATCAGCCCCAGCATTTT.